This T cell receptor (beta chain) was obtained from a study of T cell clonality in common variable immunodeficiency. Study results and caveats: TCRbeta clonality was increased in CVID versus healthy controls. Shared TCRbeta clones were fewer between CVID subjects than controls.

J lost 5 bases, V lost 0 bases, and 3 bases had no gene match. Germline V lookup: CDR1 SGHAT, CDR2 FQNNGV. The CDR3 runs 14 residues. Sequencing input was equivalent genomic DNA from CVID and controls. The assay was immunoSEQ multiplex PCR, and TCRdb's table has in-frame clones only and misses some. The sample was found to contain roughly 60,000 clones, and every one recurs. Donors gave 5 to 8 ml heparinized peripheral whole blood. This clone was found many times. Its antigen is not identified. The CDR3 is cut off 3 residues early in the read; its end comes from the germline J gene. V is TRBV11-2 and J is TRBJ2-5, with TRBD2 matching over 7 bases. The TCR originated in a person aged 18 to 75 in good health. Material: peripheral blood mononuclear cells. The CDR3 loop is CASSLDRGEETQYF. The CDR3 DNA, read in part, is TGTGCCAGCAGCTTAGATCGGGGGGAGGAGACC.